The 27 T cell receptor beta chains below come from one sample, sequenced in a study of shared clonotypes between healthy human individuals. Using immunoSEQ multiplex PCR, the repertoire was profiled, and TCRdb retains in-frame clones only, with some absent. The sample includes about 500,000 clones, over 60% seen only once; the top ten take 9.5% to 15%. The sequencing input was PBMCs. Receptor source: a woman aged 40-49 years in good health. Some clones in this sample may be carry-over from other donors' samples.

With regard to this clone: With a much larger clone just one base away, this may be a read error. V and J are TRBV28 and TRBJ1-1; D is uncertain. The germline CDR1 and CDR2 sequences are MDHEN and SYDVKM. CDR3 size: 12 residues. Trimming cost V 1 base and J 3 bases, with 3 bases left between them. CDR3 DNA sequence: TGTGCCAGCAGTTTATTTGACACTGAAGCTTTCTTT. This gives the protein CASSLFDTEAFF.

This clone was seen more than once but under ten times. The chain employs TRBV6-5 and TRBJ2-5; 7 nucleotides agree with TRBD2. CDR3 length: 15 amino acids. Germline CDR1 MNHEY, CDR2 SVGAGI. Unmatched junction bases numbered 5, after V lost 0 bases and J lost 4 bases. This CDR3 reads CASSYSATSRETQYF. CDR3 nucleotide sequence: TGTGCCAGCAGTTACTCCGCGACTAGCAGAGAGACCCAGTACTTC.

The chain recombines TRBV10-2 with TRBJ1-5; D is unclear. V shed 2 bases and J shed 8 bases, with 16 bases lying between them. Germline CDR1 and CDR2: WSHSY and SAAADI. This CDR3 spans 15 amino acids. The CDR3 DNA reads TGCGCCAGCAGTGAGCGACAACTCCCTTACGAGCCCCAGCATTTT. Amino acid sequence: CASSERQLPYEPQHF.

This chain links TRBV7-2 with TRBJ2-7; TRBD1 aligns across 10 bases. After removal of 5 bases from V and 3 bases from J, the junction contained 13 bases not matched to a gene. The CDR3 is 17 amino acids. The V gene's germline CDR1 is SGHTA and CDR2 FQGNSA. CDR3 amino acids: CASSAKKGTGDYYEQYF. Written as DNA, the CDR3 is TGTGCCAGCAGCGCAAAAAAAGGGACAGGGGACTACTACGAGCAGTACTTC.

V gene TRBV4-2 combines with J gene TRBJ2-1; the match to TRBD2 covers 10 bases. Germline CDR1 is LGHNA and CDR2 is YNFKEQ. V was clipped by 4 bases and J by 4 bases; unmatched bases: 7. This CDR3 has 16 residues. CDR3 nucleotides: TGTGCCAGCAGCCCCTCTAGCGGGAGTCTTTACAATGAGCAGTTCTTC. Residues: CASSPSSGSLYNEQFF.

The chain recombines TRBV7-3 with TRBJ2-3; D uncertain. CDR1 SGHTA and CDR2 FQGTGA come from the germline V gene. V lost 5 bases and J lost 0, with 9 bases in between. The CDR3 consists of 14 residues. The DNA of the CDR3 is TGTGCCAGCAGCCCCGGTACTAGCACAGATACGCAGTATTTT. Translating it yields CASSPGTSTDTQYF.

This chain connects TRBV30 to TRBJ1-2; 7 bases are a match to TRBD1. The V gene's germline CDR1 is GTSNPN and CDR2 SVGIG (reference sequence). The CDR3 extends over 13 amino acids. The V and J ends lost 2 bases and 8 bases, in that order; junction bases with no gene match: 8. CDR3 amino acids: CAWSPTGVQGYTF. CDR3 nucleotide sequence: TGTGCCTGGAGTCCCACAGGGGTACAGGGCTACACCTTC.

The V call is TRBV18, the J call TRBJ1-1; a possible D gene is TRBD1 (5 bases). V was trimmed by 2 bases and J by 0 bases, leaving 10 bases between them. Germline V CDR1 and CDR2: KGHSH, LQKENI. This CDR3 has 15 residues. CDR3 DNA: TGTGCCAGCTCACCAGTGAGGACACTGAACACTGAAGCTTTCTTT. Amino acid sequence: CASSPVRTLNTEAFF.

The chain is built from TRBV29-1 and TRBJ2-2; TRBD1 aligns across 10 bases. The V and J ends lost 3 bases and 5 bases, in that order; junction bases with no gene match: 12. The CDR3 extends over 17 amino acids. Germline V CDR1 and CDR2: SQVTM, ANQGSEA. This CDR3 is CSVEGSRDRGRTGELFF. CDR3 coding DNA: TGCAGCGTTGAGGGGTCCCGGGACAGGGGTCGGACCGGGGAGCTGTTTTTT.

The chain has TRBV19 and TRBJ1-5; possible D gene TRBD1, 5 bases. The CDR3 totals 15 residues. Per germline, CDR1 LNHDA and CDR2 SQIVND (reference sequence). V shed 11 bases and J shed 3 bases, with 20 bases lying between them. The CDR3, as DNA: TGTGCCGTCAAGACCCAGGCGGGGGACAATCAGCCCCAGCATTTT. It is translated as CAVKTQAGDNQPQHF.

CDR3 protein: CASSPRDREFVEYF. The CDR3 DNA is TGTGCCAGTAGTCCACGGGACAGGGAGTTCGTCGAGTACTTC. The chain is built from TRBV19 and TRBJ2-7; 9 nucleotides line up with TRBD1. Trimming cost V 5 bases and J 11 bases; bases outside gene matches: 13. There are 14 residues in the CDR3. CDR1 and CDR2 (germline): LNHDA, SQIVND (reference sequence).

The gene calls are TRBV5-4 and TRBJ2-5; the D gene could be TRBD1 or TRBD2 (6 bases each). CDR1 and CDR2 (germline): SGHNT, YYREEE (reference sequence). V was shortened by 1 base and J by 5 bases, with 12 bases between the two germline ends. The CDR3 sequence is 14 residues long. CDR3 in DNA: TGTGCCAGCAGCTTGTCGGGGGCACGGGAGACCCAGTACTTC. Amino acids: CASSLSGARETQYF.

The J gene is TRBJ2-5, the V gene TRBV7-9; 7 positions match TRBD2. The better agreement between TRBJ2-7 and the DNA end casts doubt on the J call. Per germline, CDR1 SEHNR and CDR2 FQNEAQ (reference sequence). The CDR3 runs 15 residues. The CDR3 DNA is TGTGCCAGCAGCTTAGACTACGGGGGAGGGCACGAGCAGTACTTC. Translation: CASSLDYGGGHEQYF.

This clone was counted between two and nine times. This chain connects TRBV28 to TRBJ2-7, with 7 nucleotides matching TRBD2. The germline V gene encodes CDR1 MDHEN and CDR2 SYDVKM. CDR3 length: 14 amino acids. Trimming removed 4 bases from V and 7 bases from J; junction bases left unmatched: 10. The CDR3 DNA reads as TGTGCCAGCAGTTCTCCCGCCCTGGGAGGGGAGCAGTACTTC. Encoded protein: CASSSPALGGEQYF.

The J gene is TRBJ2-3, the V gene TRBV7-9; 7 nucleotides match TRBD2. V gave up 5 bases and J gave up 5 bases; unmatched junction bases: 7. Looked up from germline, CDR1 is SEHNR and CDR2 is FQNEAQ (reference sequence). The CDR3 loop spans 14 amino acids. CDR3 coding DNA: TGTGCCAGCAGCCTTTTTTTAGCGGGAGATACGCAGTATTTT. This sequence encodes CASSLFLAGDTQYF.

The rearrangement uses TRBV7-6 and TRBJ1-1, with TRBD1 identical over 8 bases. J was trimmed by 1 base and V by 5 bases; bases with no gene match: 9. This CDR3 comprises 16 residues. The germline CDR1 and CDR2 sequences are SGHVS and FNYEAQ. This CDR3 is CASSLGTGTGNTEAFF. The CDR3, as DNA: TGTGCCAGCAGCCTCGGGACCGGGACAGGGAACACTGAAGCTTTCTTT.

In DNA, the CDR3 is TGTGCCAGCAGTTTAGGCAGGGGGCCTGGAAACACCATATATTTT. Encoded protein: CASSLGRGPGNTIYF. The chain uses TRBV27 and TRBJ1-3, with 8 bases that match TRBD1. There are 15 residues in the CDR3. J gave up 2 bases and V 2 bases, and 2 bases lay outside the gene matches. CDR1 is MNHEY and CDR2 is SMNVEV in the germline V gene (reference sequence).

This chain uses TRBV9 with TRBJ1-3; TRBD1 matches 7 bases. The CDR3 is made up of 16 amino acids. Trimming took 4 bases from V and 0 from J; bases not matched to a gene: 7. From germline, CDR1 is SGDLS and CDR2 YYNGEE. Written as DNA, the CDR3 is TGTGCCAGCAGCCAGGGACAGTTGAGCTCTGGAAACACCATATATTTT. This sequence encodes CASSQGQLSSGNTIYF.

J is TRBJ2-6 and V is TRBV18; perhaps TRBD1 as D (6 bases). CDR1 is KGHSH, CDR2 LQKENI, per germline. The CDR3 sequence is 17 residues long. Trimming left V 8 bases short and J 2 bases short, with 19 bases between. Here the CDR3 DNA reads TGTGCCAGCCCAGGGGACGAAGGTCTAGCTGGGGCCAACGTCCTGACTTTC. Encoded protein: CASPGDEGLAGANVLTF.

The V and J genes are TRBV7-2 and TRBJ2-3; maybe TRBD2 (5 bases). CDR1 is SGHTA, CDR2 FQGNSA, per germline. V gave up 0 bases and J gave up 2 bases, with 15 bases separating them. The CDR3 has 17 amino acids. The CDR3 DNA sequence: TGTGCCAGCAGCTTAGCCCCGACCGGAGCGGACACAGATACGCAGTATTTT. Its protein product is CASSLAPTGADTDTQYF. The full variable domain, completed using reference TRBV7-2 and TRBJ2-3, is GAGVSQSPSNKVTEKGKDVELRCDPISGHTALYWYRQSLGQGLEFLIYFQGNSAPDKSGLPSDRFSAERTGGSVSTLTIQRTQQEDSAVYLCASSLAPTGADTDTQYFGPGTRLTVL.

The V and J genes are TRBV4-1 and TRBJ2-7, with 7 nucleotides matching TRBD1. The length of the CDR3 is 16 residues. V was clipped by 0 bases and J by 5 bases; unmatched bases: 10. Germline lookup yields CDR1 MGHRA and CDR2 YSYEKL. CDR3: CASSQDSDQGVHEQYF. The CDR3 nucleotides are TGCGCCAGCAGCCAAGATTCGGACCAGGGGGTCCACGAGCAGTACTTC.

This clone was seen only once. For the CDR3, the DNA is TGTGCCAGCAGTTTATTAGCGGGGGGTTCCTACGAGCAGTACTTC. Translation gives CASSLLAGGSYEQYF. The chain uses TRBV28 and TRBJ2-7, with TRBD2 matching over 10 bases. The V gene's germline CDR1 is MDHEN and CDR2 SYDVKM. This CDR3 contains 15 residues. The ends lost 1 base at V and 1 base at J; junction bases unmatched: 1. Full variable domain (remainder filled in from reference TRBV28 and TRBJ2-7): DVKVTQSSRYLVKRTGEKVFLECVQDMDHENMFWYRQDPGLGLRLIYFSYDVKMKEKGDIPEGYSVSREKKERFSLILESASTNQTSMYLCASSLLAGGSYEQYFGPGTRLTVT.

The table lists this clone with many counts. The gene calls are TRBV9 and TRBJ1-1; TRBD1 is a possible D gene (5 bases). The germline CDR1 and CDR2 sequences are SGDLS and YYNGEE. V lost 4 bases and J 1 base, leaving 14 bases between the germline ends. This CDR3 region has 15 residues. The CDR3 bases are TGTGCCAGCAGCACCAGGGTAGGGTCGAACACTGAAGCTTTCTTT. This sequence encodes CASSTRVGSNTEAFF.

The chain has TRBV7-9 and TRBJ2-1; unclear D gene. Trimming cost V 0 bases and J 4 bases, with 4 bases left between them. The germline V gene encodes CDR1 SEHNR and CDR2 FQNEAQ (reference sequence). The CDR3 extends over 13 amino acids. CDR3 protein: CASSLARYNEQFF. CDR3 DNA: TGTGCCAGCAGCTTAGCTCGGTACAATGAGCAGTTCTTC. The entire variable domain, with the rest obtained from reference TRBV7-9 and TRBJ2-1, is as follows: DTGVSQNPRHKITKRGQNVTFRCDPISEHNRLYWYRQTLGQGPEFLTYFQNEAQLEKSRLLSDRFSAERPKGSFSTLEIQRTEQGDSAMYLCASSLARYNEQFFGPGTRLTVL.

In its sample, this clone was seen a few times. The V call is TRBV16, the J call TRBJ1-1; no definite D call. This CDR3 contains 14 residues. The V and J ends lost 4 bases and 5 bases respectively, with 14 bases between them. Germline CDR1 and CDR2: KGHSY and FQNENV. The CDR3 region has the DNA TGTGCCAGCAGCCCCGGGCGAACGGATACTGAAGCTTTCTTT. Translated, it gives CASSPGRTDTEAFF. Based on the CDR3 plus reference TRBV16 and TRBJ1-1, the full variable domain is GEEVAQTPKHLVRGEGQKAKLYCAPIKGHSYVFWYQQVLKNEFKFLISFQNENVFDETGMPKERFSAKCLPNSPCSLEIQATKLEDSAVYFCASSPGRTDTEAFFGQGTRLTVV.

Ten or more counts support this clone. CDR3 sequence: CASSPRGWEQYF. CDR3 DNA sequence: TGTGCCAGCAGCCCAAGGGGGTGGGAGCAGTACTTC. This sequence joins TRBV28 and TRBJ2-7; possible D gene TRBD1, 6 bases. The CDR3 extends over 12 amino acids. In germline, CDR1 is MDHEN, CDR2 SYDVKM. V was pared by 6 bases and J by 7 bases, with 13 bases between.

The chain has TRBV29-1 and TRBJ2-2, with 7 nucleotides matching TRBD1. The CDR3 contains 13 residues. V shed 5 bases, J shed 7 bases, and the junction held 7 bases outside the gene matches. Germline V gene data show CDR1 as SQVTM and CDR2 as ANQGSEA. The CDR3 nucleotides read TGCAGCGTTATCGAGGGGGCGCGCGGGGAGCTGTTTTTT. Its translation: CSVIEGARGELFF.